This TCR beta chain was profiled in a study of blood T cell repertoires in COVID-19. The wider study: Acute and convalescent COVID-19 specimens originated in the United States, Italy and Spain.

Using immunoSEQ multiplex PCR, the repertoire was profiled, and TCRdb retains in-frame clones only, with some absent. The sample has 160,000 or so clones; under 95% are singletons. The CDR3 runs to 13 residues. V dropped 4 bases and J dropped 2 bases, with 8 bases sitting between them. The germline V gene encodes CDR1 SGHVS and CDR2 FQNEAQ. This TCR was recovered from a man between 60 and 75 years old with active or convalescent COVID-19. J is TRBJ1-2 and V is TRBV7-8; TRBD1 might be the D (5 bases). What was sequenced was peripheral blood. This CDR3 is CASSSGGNYGYTF. The CDR3 coding sequence is TGTGCCAGCAGCTCCGGGGGGAACTATGGCTACACCTTC.